Below, one T cell receptor beta chain is given with its context. Its antigen is still unknown. Profiling relied on immunoSEQ multiplex PCR, and the TCRdb table lists in-frame clones only, not all of them. The sample includes 45,000 to 60,000 clones, approximately 90% of them seen just once. The sample originates from a study of early stage breast cancer tumors. General study results and limits: Unsorted bulk genomic DNA sequencing lacked pairing and functional marker data. Compared with adjacent normal breast, tumors showed roughly 2.5-fold denser, more clonal T cells. Blood repertoires resembled normal breast more than tumor.

Germline CDR1 reads SGHTA; CDR2 reads FQGNSA. V trimming: 1 base; J trimming: 1 base; junction bases outside the gene matches: 10. This CDR3 has 18 amino acids. The TCR comes from a person between 65 and 80 years old with breast cancer. This chain joins TRBV7-2 and TRBJ2-5; 9 bases match TRBD2. The specimen was blood. The CDR3 spells CASSLVTRGGDIQETQYF. The CDR3 DNA reads TGTGCCAGCAGCTTAGTAACGCGGGGGGGAGATATCCAAGAGACCCAGTACTTC.